Listed below are T cell receptor beta chains from one sample, sequenced in a study of graft-versus-host responses after intestinal transplantation. Their cognate antigens are unknown. Only in-frame clones appear in the TCRdb table, and some are missing; sequencing was by immunoSEQ multiplex PCR. The sample consists of approximately 100,000 clones, 90% of them appearing once. Sequencing was performed on unstimulated CD4+ T cells sorted from spleen or lymph node cells, taken before intestinal transplant. These receptors all stem from a human donor who received an intestinal transplant. The CDR3 runs from the conserved cysteine through the conserved F or W. Each record gives: clone size, J gene, V gene, D gene, CDR3 protein, CDR3 DNA. A D gene is named only where the DNA matches it firmly. Clone size is not always given. Where it is, it says once, few, many or a class for expanded clones.

.	TRBJ2-5	TRBV5-8	.	CASSLSVETQYF	TGTGCCAGCAGCTTGTCTGTTGAGACCCAGTACTTC
.	TRBJ2-7	TRBV4-1	.	CASSQGQGLGYEQYF	TGCGCCAGCAGCCAAGGGCAGGGGCTCGGCTACGAGCAGTACTTC
.	TRBJ2-7	TRBV7-3	.	CASSIGSGDEQYF	TGTGCCAGCAGCATAGGGTCGGGGGACGAGCAGTACTTC
.	TRBJ1-1	TRBV7-3	TRBD1	CASSPVGTAFTNTEAFF	TGTGCCAGCAGCCCCGTCGGGACAGCCTTCACGAACACTGAAGCTTTCTTT
.	TRBJ1-4	TRBV18	.	CASSLQEGLGTTNEKLFF	TGTGCCAGCTCACTACAAGAAGGCCTCGGGACAACTAATGAAAAACTGTTTTTT
.	TRBJ2-5	TRBV5-1	.	CASSRRTEGFGETQYF	TGCGCCAGCAGCCGTCGGACCGAGGGTTTCGGGGAGACCCAGTACTTC
.	TRBJ1-2	TRBV5-1	TRBD1	CASSLKRTGNYGYTF	TGCGCCAGCAGCTTAAAGAGGACAGGAAACTATGGCTACACCTTC
.	TRBJ2-3	TRBV5-1	TRBD2	CASSPGTSGVKDTQYF	TGCGCCAGCAGCCCAGGGACTAGCGGGGTCAAGGATACGCAGTATTTT
.	TRBJ1-1	TRBV2	.	CASSGPHRGGLLNTEAFF	TGTGCCAGCAGTGGTCCTCATAGGGGGGGACTACTGAACACTGAAGCTTTCTTT
.	TRBJ2-1	TRBV6-4	TRBD2	CASSEEAGGLYNEQFF	TGTGCCAGCAGTGAGGAAGCGGGGGGGCTCTACAATGAGCAGTTCTTC
few	TRBJ1-1	TRBV2	.	CASKTDSMNTEAFF	TGTGCCAGCAAGACGGACAGTATGAACACTGAAGCTTTCTTT
.	TRBJ1-2	TRBV25-1	.	CASSEFGAGYTF	TGTGCCAGCAGTGAATTTGGGGCTGGCTACACCTTC
once	TRBJ2-2	TRBV11-2	TRBD2	CASSLVGGYTGELFF	TGTGCCAGCAGCTTAGTGGGGGGGTACACCGGGGAGCTGTTTTTT
.	TRBJ1-5	TRBV10-2	.	CASSGALGGGNQPQHF	TGCGCCAGCAGTGGGGCCCTCGGGGGAGGCAATCAGCCCCAGCATTTT
.	TRBJ1-4	TRBV19	.	CASSTPGQPLNEKLFF	TGTGCCAGTAGTACACCGGGACAACCTCTTAATGAAAAACTGTTTTTT
.	TRBJ2-3	TRBV5-1	TRBD2	CASSPERGGTDTQYF	TGCGCCAGCAGCCCCGAGCGGGGGGGCACAGATACGCAGTATTTT
.	TRBJ1-2	TRBV29-1	.	CSGGDGAVGYTF	TGCAGCGGCGGGGATGGGGCAGTTGGCTACACCTTC
.	TRBJ2-2	TRBV2	.	CASSPRPLGELFF	TGTGCCAGCAGCCCTAGGCCCCTCGGGGAGCTGTTTTTT
.	TRBJ2-3	TRBV7-9	.	CASARSDTQYF	TGTGCCAGCGCCAGGTCGGATACGCAGTATTTT
.	TRBJ2-1	TRBV6-1	.	CASEPSYNEQFF	TGTGCCAGCGAGCCTTCCTACAATGAGCAGTTCTTC
few	TRBJ2-7	TRBV5-1	.	CASSLALSSASYEQYF	TGCGCCAGCAGCTTGGCATTGAGCAGCGCCTCCTACGAGCAGTACTTC
.	TRBJ1-3	TRBV5-4	.	CASSLASYNSGNTIYF	TGTGCCAGCAGCTTGGCCTCTTATAACTCTGGAAACACCATATATTTT
.	TRBJ2-2	TRBV5-1	.	CASSRTPNTGELFF	TGCGCCAGCAGCCGGACTCCAAACACCGGGGAGCTGTTTTTT
.	TRBJ1-1	TRBV5-1	.	CASSLGVQGLMNTEAFF	TGCGCCAGCAGCTTGGGTGTTCAGGGGCTCATGAACACTGAAGCTTTCTTT
.	TRBJ2-7	TRBV2	.	CASSTGSYEQYF	TGTGCCAGCAGTACGGGATCCTACGAGCAGTACTTC
.	TRBJ2-1	TRBV9	TRBD2	CASSRIAGEGEQFF	TGTGCCAGCAGCCGAATAGCGGGGGAGGGTGAGCAGTTCTTC
once	TRBJ2-7	TRBV5-1	TRBD2	CASSFGLAGALNSYEQYF	TGCGCCAGCAGCTTTGGTCTAGCGGGGGCCTTAAACTCCTACGAGCAGTACTTC
.	TRBJ2-7	TRBV7-6	TRBD2	CASSSLAGGTYEQYF	TGTGCCAGCAGCTCCCTGGCGGGGGGGACCTACGAGCAGTACTTC
.	TRBJ1-1	TRBV29-1	.	CSVRVLDTEAFF	TGCAGCGTCAGGGTACTTGACACTGAAGCTTTCTTT
.	TRBJ1-1	TRBV10-1	.	CASSAGTTNTEAFF	TGCGCCAGCAGCGCCGGGACAACGAACACTGAAGCTTTCTTT
.	TRBJ1-1	TRBV7-3	.	CASSLNDYTEAFF	TGTGCCAGCAGCCTCAACGACTACACTGAAGCTTTCTTT
.	TRBJ1-6	TRBV12-5	TRBD1	CASGGTGSSYNSPLHF	TGTGCTAGTGGTGGGACAGGGTCCTCCTATAATTCACCCCTCCACTTT
.	TRBJ2-7	TRBV6-1	.	CASSEAPRTTTYEQYF	TGTGCCAGCAGTGAAGCGCCCCGGACAACAACCTACGAGCAGTACTTC
.	TRBJ2-7	TRBV4-1	.	CASSPPRSSYEQYF	TGCGCCAGCAGCCCCCCGCGTTCCTCCTACGAGCAGTACTTC
.	TRBJ2-3	TRBV5-1	.	CASRSGEWDTDTQYF	TGCGCCAGCAGATCAGGGGAGTGGGACACAGATACGCAGTATTTT
.	TRBJ2-6	TRBV6-4	TRBD2	CASSDVRPGGELNVLTF	TGTGCCAGCAGTGACGTCCGGCCGGGGGGGGAGTTGAACGTCCTGACTTTC
.	TRBJ2-1	TRBV10-1	TRBD2	CASSMSRRGADNEQFF	TGCGCCAGCAGTATGTCCCGGCGGGGGGCCGACAATGAGCAGTTCTTC
.	TRBJ2-1	TRBV5-8	TRBD2	CASSSATGTRVGEQFF	TGTGCCAGCAGCTCGGCGACCGGGACTAGGGTGGGGGAGCAGTTCTTC
.	TRBJ1-5	TRBV19	.	CASTIRGGGNQPQHF	TGTGCCAGTACCATCCGGGGAGGAGGCAATCAGCCCCAGCATTTT
.	TRBJ1-6	TRBV14	.	CASRSAGPLHF	TGTGCCAGCAGGTCCGCCGGTCCCCTCCACTTT
.	TRBJ1-1	TRBV6-1	.	CASSERGRGGMNTEAFF	TGTGCCAGCAGTGAAAGGGGTCGGGGAGGGATGAACACTGAAGCTTTCTTT
.	TRBJ2-5	TRBV6-1	.	CASRDSGIETQYF	TGTGCCAGCAGGGACTCCGGAATTGAGACCCAGTACTTC
.	TRBJ1-5	TRBV10-2	TRBD1	CASSGTGGFNQPQHF	TGCGCCAGCAGCGGGACAGGGGGTTTCAATCAGCCCCAGCATTTT
.	TRBJ2-3	TRBV2	TRBD2	CASALAGADTQYF	TGTGCCAGCGCACTAGCGGGGGCAGATACGCAGTATTTT
.	TRBJ2-5	TRBV12-5	TRBD2	CASGREAGGETQYF	TGTGCTAGTGGGCGGGAGGCGGGAGGAGAGACCCAGTACTTC
.	TRBJ1-5	TRBV2	.	CASSEGGRSNQPQHF	TGTGCCAGCAGTGAAGGTGGCAGAAGCAATCAGCCCCAGCATTTT
.	TRBJ1-2	TRBV18	TRBD1	CASSPPGQGSYGYTF	TGTGCCAGCTCACCTCCGGGACAGGGCTCCTATGGCTACACCTTC
.	TRBJ1-5	TRBV18	.	CASSPEAVGQVGPQHF	TGTGCCAGCTCACCAGAGGCGGTAGGTCAAGTCGGGCCCCAGCATTTT